The rows below give T cell receptor beta chains drawn from one sample of a study of cytomegalovirus exposure and HLA in healthy donors. Sequencing used immunoSEQ multiplex PCR; TCRdb keeps in-frame clones, though not all of them. The sample contains about 150,000 clones, around 70% of which appear only once. Sequencing was done on a sample of PBMCs. The source is a woman aged 60-75 years in good health and CMV-seropositive. CDR3s include the opening cysteine and the closing phenylalanine or tryptophan. D genes are given only for firm matches. A row's size may be missing; if present it is once, few, many or a size class.

j_gene | d_gene | abundance | v_gene | CDR3aa | CDR3nt
TRBJ2-7 | TRBD2 | once | TRBV5-1 | CASSPVGSGRIGEQYF | TGCGCCAGCAGCCCGGTGGGTAGCGGGAGGATCGGCGAGCAGTACTTC
TRBJ1-5 | . | . | TRBV5-8 | CASSPRQDNQPQHF | TGTGCCAGCAGCCCCCGACAGGACAATCAGCCCCAGCATTTT
TRBJ2-1 | . | . | TRBV5-4 | CASSDAGATRKFF | TGTGCCAGCAGCGACGCGGGGGCTACTCGCAAGTTCTTC
TRBJ2-2 | TRBD1 | . | TRBV28 | CASSLGQGVGELFF | TGTGCCAGCAGTTTAGGGCAGGGGGTCGGGGAGCTGTTTTTT
TRBJ2-3 | . | few | TRBV5-1 | CASSLGRARGTDTQYF | TGCGCCAGCAGCTTAGGACGGGCGAGGGGCACAGATACGCAGTATTTT
TRBJ2-3 | TRBD1 | . | TRBV11-1 | CASSHWTGSTDTQYF | TGTGCCAGCAGCCATTGGACAGGGAGCACAGATACGCAGTATTTT
TRBJ1-3 | . | few | TRBV7-9 | CASSPRGFSGNTIYF | TGTGCCAGCAGCCCCAGGGGTTTTTCTGGAAACACCATATATTTT
TRBJ2-1 | TRBD2 | . | TRBV6-1 | CASSEGLAGGQNEQFF | TGTGCCAGCAGTGAAGGACTAGCGGGAGGGCAGAATGAGCAGTTCTTC
TRBJ2-5 | TRBD2 | . | TRBV5-1 | CASSPSSGETQYF | TGCGCCAGCAGCCCTTCTAGCGGGGAGACCCAGTACTTC
TRBJ1-4 | . | . | TRBV6-1 | CASRTGRNEKLFF | TGTGCCAGCAGGACCGGGAGAAATGAAAAACTGTTTTTT
TRBJ2-1 | . | . | TRBV5-6 | CASSLGVWLSVDEQFF | TGTGCCAGCAGCTTAGGGGTTTGGCTGTCTGTCGATGAGCAGTTCTTC
TRBJ2-3 | . | . | TRBV9 | CASSVDGASTDTQYF | TGTGCCAGCAGCGTAGATGGGGCTAGCACAGATACGCAGTATTTT
TRBJ2-5 | TRBD1 | once | TRBV5-1 | CASRAGGQTQETQYF | TGCGCCAGCAGAGCAGGGGGACAGACTCAAGAGACCCAGTACTTC
TRBJ2-2 | . | . | TRBV29-1 | CSVGRQGGTGELFF | TGCAGCGTTGGGAGGCAGGGGGGCACCGGGGAGCTGTTTTTT
TRBJ2-3 | TRBD2 | . | TRBV10-3 | CAISARLAGETDTQYF | TGTGCCATCAGTGCAAGACTAGCGGGAGAAACAGATACGCAGTATTTT
TRBJ2-1 | TRBD2 | . | TRBV6-4 | CASMPWSSGPSSSYNEQFF | TGTGCCAGCATGCCTTGGAGTAGCGGGCCCTCTAGCTCCTACAATGAGCAGTTCTTC
TRBJ1-1 | TRBD1 | . | TRBV19 | CASTRQGVNTEAFF | TGTGCCAGTACCCGACAGGGGGTGAACACTGAAGCTTTCTTT
TRBJ1-2 | . | . | TRBV7-8 | CASSLAMGRDGYTF | TGTGCCAGCAGCTTAGCTATGGGGAGGGATGGCTACACCTTC
TRBJ2-2 | TRBD1 | . | TRBV28 | CASSLQGVTGELFF | TGTGCCAGCAGTCTTCAGGGGGTCACCGGGGAGCTGTTTTTT
TRBJ2-2 | TRBD2 | . | TRBV19 | CASQMTSGRAVGTGELFF | TGTGCCAGTCAAATGACTAGCGGGAGGGCGGTGGGGACCGGGGAGCTGTTTTTT
TRBJ2-3 | . | . | TRBV28 | CASSLLDRFSTDTQYF | TGTGCCAGCAGTTTATTAGACAGATTTAGCACAGATACGCAGTATTTT
TRBJ2-3 | TRBD1 | . | TRBV9 | CASSLGQGPFTDTQYF | TGTGCCAGCAGCCTAGGACAGGGCCCCTTCACAGATACGCAGTATTTT
TRBJ2-1 | TRBD2 | few | TRBV5-1 | CASSLQRESYNEQFF | TGCGCCAGCAGCTTGCAGCGGGAGTCTTACAATGAGCAGTTCTTC
TRBJ2-5 | TRBD2 | . | TRBV29-1 | CSSPGTNRAGGTETQYF | TGCAGCTCCCCCGGGACCAACAGAGCGGGAGGGACGGAGACCCAGTACTTC
TRBJ2-2 | . | . | TRBV19 | CASSGRGEAGELFF | TGTGCCAGTAGTGGTCGCGGGGAGGCCGGGGAGCTGTTTTTT
TRBJ2-3 | TRBD2 | . | TRBV7-8 | CASSLAGIRLREGVDTQYF | TGTGCCAGCAGCTTAGCGGGGATTAGGCTGCGGGAGGGGGTAGATACGCAGTATTTT
TRBJ1-2 | . | once | TRBV9 | CASSVGASTNYGYTF | TGTGCCAGCAGCGTAGGCGCAAGCACTAACTATGGCTACACCTTC
TRBJ1-2 | TRBD1 | . | TRBV13 | CASSLGTGNYGYTF | TGTGCCAGCAGCTTAGGGACAGGGAACTATGGCTACACCTTC
TRBJ2-7 | . | . | TRBV29-1 | CSAINTYEQYF | TGCAGCGCCATCAACACCTACGAGCAGTACTTC
TRBJ2-5 | TRBD1 | . | TRBV6-1 | CASSERQGDLETQYF | TGTGCCAGCAGTGAAAGACAGGGGGATCTAGAGACCCAGTACTTC
TRBJ2-7 | TRBD1 | . | TRBV7-2 | CASSLGQIYEQYF | TGTGCCAGCAGCTTGGGACAGATCTACGAGCAGTACTTC
TRBJ1-1 | . | . | TRBV19 | CASSPGAASLGTEAFF | TGTGCCAGTAGTCCTGGGGCCGCCTCGTTGGGCACTGAAGCTTTCTTT